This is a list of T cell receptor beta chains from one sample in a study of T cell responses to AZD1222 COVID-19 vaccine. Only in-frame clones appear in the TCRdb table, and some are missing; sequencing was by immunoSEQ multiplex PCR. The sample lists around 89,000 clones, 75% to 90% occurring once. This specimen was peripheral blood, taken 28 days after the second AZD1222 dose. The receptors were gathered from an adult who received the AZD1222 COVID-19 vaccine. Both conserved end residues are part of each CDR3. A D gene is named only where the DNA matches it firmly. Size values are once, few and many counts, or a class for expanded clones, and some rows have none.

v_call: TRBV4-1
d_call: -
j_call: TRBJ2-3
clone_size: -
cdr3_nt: TGCGCCAGCAGCCACGTCGGGACGTTCGCAGATACGCAGTATTTT
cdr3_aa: CASSHVGTFADTQYF

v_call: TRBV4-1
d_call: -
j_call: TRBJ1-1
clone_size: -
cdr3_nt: TGCGCCAGCAGCCACGACACTTACACTGAAGCTTTCTTT
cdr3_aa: CASSHDTYTEAFF

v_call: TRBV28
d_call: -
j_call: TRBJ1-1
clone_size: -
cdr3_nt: TGTGCCAGCAGCCCCCCAAACCGGGAGCACACTGAAGCTTTCTTT
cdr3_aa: CASSPPNREHTEAFF

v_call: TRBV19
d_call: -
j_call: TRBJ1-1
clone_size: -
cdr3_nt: TGTGCCAGTAGTATGTGGGTGAACACTGAAGCTTTCTTT
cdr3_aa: CASSMWVNTEAFF

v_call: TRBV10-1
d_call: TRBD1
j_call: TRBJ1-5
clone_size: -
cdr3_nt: TGCGCCAGCAGACAGGGGGCGAGCAATCAGCCCCAGCATTTT
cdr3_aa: CASRQGASNQPQHF

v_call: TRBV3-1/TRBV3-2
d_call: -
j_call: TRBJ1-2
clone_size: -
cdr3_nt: TGTGCCAGCAGCCGCAACCGTGGTAACGATGGCTACACCTTC
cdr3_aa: CASSRNRGNDGYTF

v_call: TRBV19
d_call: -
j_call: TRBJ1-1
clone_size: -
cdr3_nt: TGTGCCAGTAGTACAGGACCTAATCAAGCTTTCTTT
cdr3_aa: CASSTGPNQAFF

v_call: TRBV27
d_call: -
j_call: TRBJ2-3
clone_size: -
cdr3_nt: TGTGCCAGCAGTTTAAGGGCGGGGGCGACCCCCACAGATACGCAGTATTTT
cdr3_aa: CASSLRAGATPTDTQYF

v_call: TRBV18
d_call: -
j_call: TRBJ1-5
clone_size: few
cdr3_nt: TGTGCCAGCTCACCTAATAAGAGGCAGCCCCAGCATTTT
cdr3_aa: CASSPNKRQPQHF

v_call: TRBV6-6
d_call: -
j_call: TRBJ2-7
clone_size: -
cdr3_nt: TGTGCCAGCCTCGAAGGACCGGAAGGGGGCGAGCAGTACTTC
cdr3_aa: CASLEGPEGGEQYF

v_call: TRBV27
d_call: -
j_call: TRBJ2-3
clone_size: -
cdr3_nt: TGTGCCAGCAGTCCTGGGGCAGGGGAAGTGACTGATACGCAGTATTTT
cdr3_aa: CASSPGAGEVTDTQYF

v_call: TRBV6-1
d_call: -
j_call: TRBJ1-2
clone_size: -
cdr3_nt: TGTGCCAGCAGTGAATTGAGTACAACTGGCTACACCTTC
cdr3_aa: CASSELSTTGYTF

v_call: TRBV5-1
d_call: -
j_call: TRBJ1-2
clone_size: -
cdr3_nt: TGCGCCAGCAGCTTGACGTCGGCCTATGGCTACACCTTC
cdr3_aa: CASSLTSAYGYTF

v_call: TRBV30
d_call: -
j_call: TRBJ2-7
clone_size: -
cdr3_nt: TGTGCCTGGGGTGCCCGTAGGGACGAGCAGTACTTC
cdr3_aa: CAWGARRDEQYF

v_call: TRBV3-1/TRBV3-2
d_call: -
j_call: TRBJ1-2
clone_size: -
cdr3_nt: TGTGCCAGCAGCAGGTGGGGGGGAGCTAACTATGGCTACACCTTC
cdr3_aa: CASSRWGGANYGYTF

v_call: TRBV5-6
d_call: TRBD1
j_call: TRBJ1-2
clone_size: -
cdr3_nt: TGTGCCAGCAGCTTGGGACAGGGGACGAACTATGGCTACACCTTC
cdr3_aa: CASSLGQGTNYGYTF

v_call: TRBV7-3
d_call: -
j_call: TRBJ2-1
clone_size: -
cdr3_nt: TGTGCCAGCAGCCCACAAGGCAATGAGCAGTTCTTC
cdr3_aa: CASSPQGNEQFF

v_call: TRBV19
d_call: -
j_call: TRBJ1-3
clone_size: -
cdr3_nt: TGTGCCAGTAGTCCTACGACAGGACGGGTTGGAAACACCATATATTTT
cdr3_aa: CASSPTTGRVGNTIYF

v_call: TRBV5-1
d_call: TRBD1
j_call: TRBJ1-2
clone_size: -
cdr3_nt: TGCGCCAGCAGCTGGAGACAGGGAAGCTATGGCTACACCTTC
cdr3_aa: CASSWRQGSYGYTF

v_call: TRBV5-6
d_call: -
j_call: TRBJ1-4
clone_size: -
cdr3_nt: TGTGCCAGCAGCTTCAGTGATGAAAAACTGTTTTTT
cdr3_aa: CASSFSDEKLFF

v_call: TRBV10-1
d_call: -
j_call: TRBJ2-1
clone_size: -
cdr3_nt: TGCGCCAGCAGTGAGGGGGAATACAATGAGCAGTTCTTC
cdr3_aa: CASSEGEYNEQFF

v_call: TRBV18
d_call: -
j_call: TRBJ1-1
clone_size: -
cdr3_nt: TGTGCCAGCTCACCAGCAGCTAGGAACACTGAAGCTTTCTTT
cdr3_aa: CASSPAARNTEAFF

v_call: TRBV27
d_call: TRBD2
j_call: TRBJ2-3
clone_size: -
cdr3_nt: TGTGCCAGCAGTTTAATGCGGGGGGGCAAAGATACGCAGTATTTT
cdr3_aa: CASSLMRGGKDTQYF

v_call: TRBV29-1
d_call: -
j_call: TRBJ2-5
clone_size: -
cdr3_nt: TGCAGCGTTGAAGAGACTTTGGGAGAGACCCAGTACTTC
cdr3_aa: CSVEETLGETQYF